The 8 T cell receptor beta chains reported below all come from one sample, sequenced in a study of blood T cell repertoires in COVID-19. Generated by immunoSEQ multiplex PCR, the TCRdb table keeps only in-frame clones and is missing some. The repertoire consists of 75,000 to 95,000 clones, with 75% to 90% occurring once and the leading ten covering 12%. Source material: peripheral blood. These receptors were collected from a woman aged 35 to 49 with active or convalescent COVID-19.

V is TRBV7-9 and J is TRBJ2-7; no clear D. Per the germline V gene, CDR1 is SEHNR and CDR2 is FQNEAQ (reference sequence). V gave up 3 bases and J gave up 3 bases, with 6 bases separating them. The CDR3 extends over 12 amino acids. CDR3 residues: CASSFTSYEQYF. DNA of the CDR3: TGTGCCAGCAGCTTTACGAGCTACGAGCAGTACTTC.

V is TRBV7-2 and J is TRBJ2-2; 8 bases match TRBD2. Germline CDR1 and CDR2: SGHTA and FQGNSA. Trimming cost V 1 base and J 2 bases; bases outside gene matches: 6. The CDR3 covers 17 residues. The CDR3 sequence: CASSLGTSWQNTGELFF. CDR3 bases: TGTGCCAGCAGCTTAGGGACTAGCTGGCAAAACACCGGGGAGCTGTTTTTT.

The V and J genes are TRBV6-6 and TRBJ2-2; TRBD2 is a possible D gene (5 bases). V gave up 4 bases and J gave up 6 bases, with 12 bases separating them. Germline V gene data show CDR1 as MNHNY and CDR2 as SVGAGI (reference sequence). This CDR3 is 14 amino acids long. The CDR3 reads CASSWNIGAGELFF. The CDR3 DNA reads TGTGCCAGCAGTTGGAATATCGGGGCCGGGGAGCTGTTTTTT.

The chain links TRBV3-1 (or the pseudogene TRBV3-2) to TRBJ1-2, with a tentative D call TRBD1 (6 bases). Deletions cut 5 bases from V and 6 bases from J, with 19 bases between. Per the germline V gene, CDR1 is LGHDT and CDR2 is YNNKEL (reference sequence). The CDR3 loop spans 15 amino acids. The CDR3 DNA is TGTGCCAGCAGCTCGAGCGAGGGGGACACCCATGGCTACACCTTC. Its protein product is CASSSSEGDTHGYTF.

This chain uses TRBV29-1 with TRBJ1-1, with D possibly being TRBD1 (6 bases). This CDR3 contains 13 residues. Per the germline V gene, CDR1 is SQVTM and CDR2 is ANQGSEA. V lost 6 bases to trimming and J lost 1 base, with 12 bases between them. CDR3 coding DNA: TGCAGCGTAAAAACACAGGGGAACACTGAAGCTTTCTTT. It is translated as CSVKTQGNTEAFF.

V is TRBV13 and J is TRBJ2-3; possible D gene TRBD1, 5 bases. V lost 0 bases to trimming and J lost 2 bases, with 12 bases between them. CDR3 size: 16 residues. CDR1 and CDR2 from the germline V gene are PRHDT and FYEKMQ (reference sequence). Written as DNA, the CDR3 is TGTGCCAGCAGCTTAGGGGGGCCCCCCTCCACAGATACGCAGTATTTT. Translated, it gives CASSLGGPPSTDTQYF.

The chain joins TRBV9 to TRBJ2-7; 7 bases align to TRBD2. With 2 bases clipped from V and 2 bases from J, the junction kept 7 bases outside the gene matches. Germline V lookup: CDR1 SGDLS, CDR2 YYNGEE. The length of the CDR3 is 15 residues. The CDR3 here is CASSVRPSGTYEQYF. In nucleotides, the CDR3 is TGTGCCAGCAGCGTGAGACCTAGCGGTACCTACGAGCAGTACTTC.

CDR3 sequence (DNA): TGTGCCAGCAGCCAAGGAACAGGGTATGAAAAACTGTTTTTT. Its translation: CASSQGTGYEKLFF. This chain links TRBV3-1 (or the pseudogene TRBV3-2) with TRBJ1-4; possibly TRBD1 for D (6 bases). Germline V lookup: CDR1 LGHDT, CDR2 YNNKEL (reference sequence). The CDR3 totals 14 residues. V lost 1 base and J 6 bases, leaving 9 bases between the germline ends.